The rows below give T cell receptor beta chains drawn from one sample of a study of blood T cells in healthy people across ages. Each CDR3 protein is one row after TCRdb ran MiXCR on the 5' RACE reads. Among 700,000 to 1,000,000 distinct CDR3 sequences listed, around 45% were seen once. The source material was blood. The receptors here all came from a man aged 55 to 70 in good health. The CDR3 runs from the conserved cysteine through the conserved F or W. The order of the fields is CDR3 protein, V gene, J gene.

CASSSDLNSHNEQFF	TRBV2	TRBJ2-1
CASSLGTVREKLFF	TRBV28	TRBJ1-4
CSVGGLATDTQYF	TRBV29-1	TRBJ2-3
CASSQDERTGLETQYF	TRBV4-3	TRBJ2-5
CSAWGRHSNQPQHF	TRBV20-1	TRBJ1-5
CSVADRGGEPQHF	TRBV29-1	TRBJ1-5
CASRLDLTGTVDYGYTF	TRBV7-9	TRBJ1-2
CASSLAPGQGASEAFF	TRBV7-6	TRBJ1-1
CASSIPPGGPYEQYF	TRBV28	TRBJ2-7
CASSRTSGKLLAKNIQYF	TRBV12-3/TRBV12-4	TRBJ2-4
CATSRVQGRSSYEQYF	TRBV15	TRBJ2-7
CASSAHIGGSGANVLTF	TRBV6-2/TRBV6-3	TRBJ2-6
CASSLVDRESSSTDTQYF	TRBV7-9	TRBJ2-3
CASSQEPREAQETQYF	TRBV4-1	TRBJ2-5
CASSFSGGGNEQYF	TRBV7-2	NA
CASSYGGARNEQFF	TRBV6-5	TRBJ2-1
CASGPSQETQYF	TRBV2	TRBJ2-5
CASSSTVTSGFNEQFF	TRBV7-8	TRBJ2-1
CASSYSWFGSDNEQFF	TRBV6-6	TRBJ2-1
CASRTSGGAGEQFF	TRBV7-2	TRBJ2-1
CASGKVEAFF	TRBV6-2/TRBV6-3	TRBJ1-1
CASSLQGAGEQYF	TRBV12-3/TRBV12-4	TRBJ2-7
CASSQRGKGNEQFF	TRBV4-3	TRBJ2-1
CASSPYRTGNTIYF	TRBV14	TRBJ1-3
CAISGPTWGSGGSLSFF	TRBV10-3	TRBJ2-1
CASSRNRDQWAQHF	TRBV6-5	TRBJ1-5
CASSTRVRETQYF	TRBV7-2	TRBJ2-5
CSADGLMRGYTF	TRBV29-1	TRBJ1-2
CASSLYSQGSEQYF	TRBV11-1	NA
CASSQDPQAGTSTDTQYF	TRBV4-3	TRBJ2-3
CAISELGDSSEQYF	TRBV10-3	TRBJ2-7
CASSLASRTYYEQYF	TRBV12-3/TRBV12-4	TRBJ2-7
CASRSPGQGETQYF	TRBV5-1	TRBJ2-5
CASIRKGGQDTQYF	TRBV12-3/TRBV12-4	TRBJ2-3
CSAIDWLAGGISQETQYF	TRBV20-1	TRBJ2-5
CASSYRDPRETQYF	TRBV5-1	TRBJ2-5
CASSHPGLAKETQYF	TRBV7-9	TRBJ2-5
CATGRGLDYEQYF	TRBV2	TRBJ2-7
CATSRDLVEKLFF	TRBV15	TRBJ1-4
CATSGTIDTPLHF	TRBV15	TRBJ1-6
CASSQGLWAYNEQFF	TRBV4-1	TRBJ2-1
CASRPTGTGDFKPQHF	TRBV6-5	TRBJ1-5
CASTLGRREKLFF	TRBV7-2	TRBJ1-4
CASRTRRGNSYNEQFF	TRBV28	TRBJ2-1
CSARDPDRGGGYTF	TRBV20-1	TRBJ1-2
CASSHAGTEAFF	TRBV7-9	TRBJ1-1
CASRGFEETQYF	TRBV2	TRBJ2-5
CASRRTGGPNEQFF	TRBV7-2	TRBJ2-1
CASSSNRGGYTF	TRBV7-2	TRBJ1-2
CSASKEADTEAFF	TRBV20-1	TRBJ1-1
CAISEFGDRNNEQFF	TRBV10-3	TRBJ2-1
CASSALAVANTGELFF	TRBV9	TRBJ2-2
CASSLGGGSSSYGQYF	TRBV13	TRBJ2-7
CRALRGGLDSTDTQYF	TRBV20-1	TRBJ2-3
CASSTAGGRGNEQFF	TRBV12-3/TRBV12-4	TRBJ2-1
CASSQPSTGPRETQYF	TRBV23-1	TRBJ2-5
CATSPTFRDPHTEAFF	TRBV15	TRBJ1-1